The 31 T cell receptor beta chains reported below all come from one sample, sequenced in a study of cytomegalovirus exposure and HLA in healthy donors (dated by TCRdb to 2016 to 2017). The library was prepared using the immunoSEQ multiplex PCR assay. The multiplex PCR relied on a mix of 60 forward primers for TCR Vbeta segments and 13 reverse primers for TCR Jbeta segments. TCRdb obtained this table from immuneACCESS and retained in-frame rearrangements with V and J assigned. These tables miss some clones; where compared with another copy, unresolved V genes account for less than half of the shortfall, and the remainder is unexplained. Within this sample are under 150,000 clones, with less than 80% of them counted one time only. The top ten hold just over 8.5% of the sample. Sample: PBMCs. The receptors stem from a woman aged 45-59 years in good health and CMV-seropositive.

This clone was recorded once. The V gene is TRBV19, the J gene TRBJ2-3; 9 bases align to TRBD2. After removal of 10 bases from V and 0 bases from J, the junction contained 14 bases not matched to a gene. The CDR3 totals 17 residues. CDR1 LNHDA and CDR2 SQIVND come from the germline V gene (reference sequence). DNA for the CDR3: TGTGCCACTGCAGGGAGTAGCGGGGGACCGAGCACAGATACGCAGTATTTT. It specifies CATAGSSGGPSTDTQYF.

This clone came up a few times. V gene TRBV6-5 combines with J gene TRBJ2-3, with D possibly matching TRBD2 (6 bases). The CDR3 loop spans 15 amino acids. V lost 2 bases to trimming and J lost 3 bases, with 12 bases between them. Per germline, CDR1 MNHEY and CDR2 SVGAGI. CDR3 in DNA: TGTGCCAGCAGTTACGCAGGGAGGTTGACAGATACGCAGTATTTT. Translated, it gives CASSYAGRLTDTQYF.

V gene TRBV7-2 combines with J gene TRBJ1-4; 9 bases are a match to TRBD1. The trim removed 1 base at V and 7 bases at J, leaving 10 bases unmatched. The CDR3 runs to 17 residues. Per germline, CDR1 SGHTA and CDR2 FQGNSA. CDR3 sequence: CASSLGLRDRVGEKLFF. CDR3 DNA: TGTGCCAGCAGCTTAGGCCTCCGGGACAGGGTCGGTGAAAAACTGTTTTTT.

V usage is TRBV5-1 and J usage is TRBJ2-3, with 12 bases aligning to TRBD2. The trim removed 0 bases at V and 3 bases at J, leaving 5 bases unmatched. Germline loops: CDR1 SGHRS, CDR2 YFSETQ. The CDR3 contains 17 residues. The CDR3 region is CASSLGMTSGGTDTQYF. The CDR3 bases are TGCGCCAGCAGCTTGGGGATGACTAGCGGGGGAACAGATACGCAGTATTTT. Full variable domain (outside the CDR3, taken from reference TRBV5-1 and TRBJ2-3): KAGVTQTPRYLIKTRGQQVTLSCSPISGHRSVSWYQQTPGQGLQFLFEYFSETQRNKGNFPGRFSGRQFSNSRSEMNVSTLELGDSALYLCASSLGMTSGGTDTQYFGPGTRLTVL.

The V and J genes are TRBV4-3 and TRBJ1-2; D call uncertain. CDR1 and CDR2 from the germline V gene are LGHNA and YSLEER. The CDR3 spans 14 residues. Trimming took off 0 bases at V and 5 bases at J, with 10 bases between the two ends. DNA for the CDR3: TGCGCCAGCAGCCAAGAGCTTTCCGGGTATGGCTACACCTTC. It encodes CASSQELSGYGYTF.

This chain uses TRBV9 with TRBJ1-1; TRBD1 agrees at 7 bases. V lost 2 bases to trimming and J lost 3 bases; unmatched junction nucleotides: 4. The CDR3 spans 14 residues. Germline CDR1 reads SGDLS; CDR2 reads YYNGEE. The CDR3 nucleotides are TGTGCCAGCAGCGTCGACAGGGCTCACACTGAAGCTTTCTTT. This gives the protein CASSVDRAHTEAFF.

The chain employs TRBV13 and TRBJ1-5, with D unresolved. Germline loops: CDR1 PRHDT, CDR2 FYEKMQ (reference sequence). V was shortened by 0 bases and J by 5 bases, with 8 bases between the two germline ends. CDR3 size: 14 residues. CDR3 DNA: TGTGCCAGCAGCTTAGGCTCAGGCGATCAGCCCCAGCATTTT. Its protein product is CASSLGSGDQPQHF.

There are a few counts of this clone. The V and J genes are TRBV6-1 and TRBJ2-7; 7 bases are a match to TRBD2. CDR3 length: 14 amino acids. In germline, CDR1 is MNHNS, CDR2 SASEGT. V shed 6 bases and J 2 bases; nucleotides not matched to a gene: 7. CDR3 protein: CASRGGRDPYEQYF. For the CDR3, the DNA is TGTGCCAGCAGGGGGGGGAGGGATCCCTACGAGCAGTACTTC.

J is TRBJ1-2 and V is TRBV7-2, with 8 nucleotides matching TRBD1. In germline, CDR1 is SGHTA, CDR2 FQGNSA. Trimming removed 6 bases from V and 6 bases from J; junction bases left unmatched: 9. The CDR3 loop spans 14 amino acids. The DNA for the CDR3 is TGTGCCAGCAGACGAACAGGGGGGCCACATGGCTACACCTTC. Encoded protein: CASRRTGGPHGYTF.

The gene calls are TRBV4-1 and TRBJ2-2, with 15 bases that match TRBD2. With V trimmed by 0 bases and J by 0 bases, 11 bases remained unmatched. This CDR3 spans 22 amino acids. Germline CDR1 reads MGHRA; CDR2 reads YSYEKL. Here the CDR3 DNA reads TGCGCCAGCAGCCAAGATCTGGGACTAGCGGGGGGTCGCCTCGCGAACACCGGGGAGCTGTTTTTT. It codes for CASSQDLGLAGGRLANTGELFF.

The table lists this clone with a few counts. The chain recombines TRBV11-3 with TRBJ2-1; D is possibly TRBD1 (6 bases). The V and J ends lost 0 bases and 9 bases respectively, with 18 bases between them. Germline V gene lookup returns CDR1 SGHNT and CDR2 YENEEA. This CDR3 contains 16 residues. The CDR3 DNA reads TGTGCCAGCAGCTTAGATGGTAGGGCAGGGGCGGCTGAGCAGTTCTTC. Translated, it gives CASSLDGRAGAAEQFF.

The count of this clone is one. CDR3 region: CASSMSRGPQPQHF. The CDR3 DNA reads TGTGCCAGTAGTATGAGCAGGGGCCCGCAGCCCCAGCATTTT. The rearrangement joins TRBV19 to TRBJ1-5; TRBD1 is a possible D gene (6 bases). Per the germline V gene, CDR1 is LNHDA and CDR2 is SQIVND (reference sequence). V lost 3 bases and J 7 bases, leaving 13 bases between the germline ends. The CDR3 totals 14 residues.

The chain carries TRBV30 and TRBJ1-2; tentatively, D is TRBD1 (5 bases). V gave up 4 bases and J gave up 4 bases, with 16 bases separating them. CDR3 length: 14 residues. Germline CDR1 GTSNPN, CDR2 SVGIG (reference sequence). CDR3 sequence: CAWKGREHPYGYTF. The CDR3 coding sequence is TGTGCCTGGAAAGGCAGGGAACACCCCTATGGCTACACCTTC.

V usage is TRBV28 and J usage is TRBJ1-4; D might be TRBD1 (6 bases). The germline gives CDR1 MDHEN, CDR2 SYDVKM. The CDR3 runs 12 residues. The germline V and J ends were trimmed by 11 bases and 5 bases, with 12 bases remaining between them. The CDR3 DNA follows: TGTGCCCTGAAGGGGGGGAATGAAAAACTGTTTTTT. It yields the protein CALKGGNEKLFF. Looking up the rest from reference TRBV28 and TRBJ1-4 gives the full variable domain: DVKVTQSSRYLVKRTGEKVFLECVQDMDHENMFWYRQDPGLGLRLIYFSYDVKMKEKGDIPEGYSVSREKKERFSLILESASTNQTSMYLCALKGGNEKLFFGSGTQLSVL.

The chain recombines TRBV11-3 with TRBJ2-1; D gene ambiguous. Germline CDR1 is SGHNT and CDR2 is YENEEA. The V end lost 8 bases, the J end lost 10 bases, and 12 bases lay between the germline ends. The CDR3 loop spans 11 amino acids. For the CDR3, the DNA is TGTGCCAGCGCCCGAGGTGGGGAGCAGTTCTTC. Protein sequence: CASARGGEQFF.

The sample holds a few counts of this clone. The chain uses TRBV5-5 and TRBJ1-5; the D gene is possibly TRBD1 (5 bases). V lost 2 bases to trimming and J lost 0 bases, with 21 bases between them. Germline assignment: CDR1 SGHKS and CDR2 YYEKEE (reference sequence). The CDR3 totals 19 residues. The DNA of the CDR3 is TGTGCCAGCAGCTTTTTTTTTGGAGGGATGGGGGTTAGCAATCAGCCCCAGCATTTT. Translated: CASSFFFGGMGVSNQPQHF. Together with reference TRBV5-5 and TRBJ1-5, the CDR3 gives the full variable domain: DAGVTQSPTHLIKTRGQQVTLRCSPISGHKSVSWYQQVLGQGPQFIFQYYEKEERGRGNFPDRFSARQFPNYSSELNVNALLLGDSALYLCASSFFFGGMGVSNQPQHFGDGTRLSIL.

The chain couples TRBV7-6 to TRBJ2-7; 9 nucleotides line up with TRBD1. The V gene end was trimmed by 5 bases and the J gene end by 3 bases; junction bases not matched to a gene: 8. The CDR3 runs to 15 residues. Germline CDR1 SGHVS, CDR2 FNYEAQ. CDR3 protein: CASSRPGTGYYEQYF. The CDR3 DNA follows: TGTGCCAGCAGCCGACCCGGGACAGGGTACTACGAGCAGTACTTC.

This chain connects TRBV19 to TRBJ2-3, with TRBD2 matching 12 bases. This CDR3 contains 16 residues. J was trimmed by 6 bases and V by 4 bases; bases with no gene match: 8. Looked up from germline, CDR1 is LNHDA and CDR2 is SQIVND (reference sequence). DNA of the CDR3: TGTGCCAGTAGTAGCGGACTAGCGGGGAAGGTGGATACGCAGTATTTT. Its translation: CASSSGLAGKVDTQYF.

The chain couples TRBV5-1 to TRBJ2-1; 8 nucleotides align to TRBD2. V was clipped by 0 bases and J by 4 bases; unmatched bases: 3. This CDR3 region has 15 residues. Germline V gene sequence: CDR1 SGHRS, CDR2 YFSETQ. As DNA, the CDR3 is TGCGCCAGCAGCTTGGACCAGCGGGGGTACAATGAGCAGTTCTTC. The encoded protein is CASSLDQRGYNEQFF.

On this clone: Germline is not matched at one junction end, which may reflect a read error. V usage is TRBV7-7 and J usage is TRBJ2-5, with D possibly matching TRBD2 (5 bases). The CDR3 loop spans 17 amino acids. CDR1 is SSHAT, CDR2 FNYEAQ, per germline (reference sequence). CDR3 coding DNA: TGTGCTAGCAGCTTAGCGCTAGGAAAGGTCCGCCAAGAGACCCAGTACTTC. This translates into CASSLALGKVRQETQYF. The variable domain in full, completed from reference TRBV7-7 and TRBJ2-5, reads GAGVSQSPRYKVTKRGQDVTLRCDPISSHATLYWYQQALGQGPEFLTYFNYEAQPDKSGLPSDRFSAERPEGSISTLTIQRTEQRDSAMYRCASSLALGKVRQETQYFGPGTRLLVL.

The V call is TRBV28, the J call TRBJ1-2; TRBD1 matches 8 bases. The V and J ends lost 2 bases and 6 bases, in that order; junction bases with no gene match: 5. The length of the CDR3 is 14 residues. CDR1 is MDHEN and CDR2 is SYDVKM in the germline V gene. The CDR3 region is CASSLDRGRNGYTF. CDR3 DNA sequence: TGTGCCAGCAGTTTAGACAGGGGAAGAAATGGCTACACCTTC.

The chain recombines TRBV27 with TRBJ2-4; D not certain. There are 15 residues in the CDR3. V was shortened by 2 bases and J by 0 bases, with 8 bases between the two germline ends. Germline CDR1 and CDR2: MNHEY and SMNVEV (reference sequence). Here the CDR3 DNA reads TGTGCCAGCAGTTTAGCGGCGCTAGCCAAAAACATTCAGTACTTC. It encodes CASSLAALAKNIQYF.

This chain links TRBV18 with TRBJ1-2; 7 bases line up with TRBD1. The CDR3 covers 16 residues. The V segment lost 2 bases and the J segment 3 bases; nucleotides outside the gene matches: 9. Germline-derived CDR1 and CDR2 are KGHSH and LQKENI. The CDR3 protein is CASSPSPDRADYGYTF. In nucleotides, the CDR3 is TGTGCCAGCTCACCAAGTCCCGACAGGGCGGACTATGGCTACACCTTC. Complete variable domain (other parts from reference TRBV18 and TRBJ1-2): NAGVMQNPRHLVRRRGQEARLRCSPMKGHSHVYWYRQLPEEGLKFMVYLQKENIIDESGMPKERFSAEFPKEGPSILRIQQVVRGDSAAYFCASSPSPDRADYGYTFGSGTRLTVV.

The chain employs TRBV6-5 and TRBJ1-4, with D unresolved. V lost 4 bases to trimming and J lost 2 bases, with 11 bases between them. This CDR3 has 15 amino acids. The germline CDR1 and CDR2 sequences are MNHEY and SVGAGI. CDR3 coding DNA: TGTGCCAGCAGTTTGGAGTATGGGACTAATGAAAAACTGTTTTTT. It specifies CASSLEYGTNEKLFF.

This rearrangement joins TRBV2 to TRBJ2-7; 7 bases match TRBD1. This CDR3 contains 13 residues. Germline CDR1 is SNHLY and CDR2 is FYNNEI. J gave up 6 bases and V 6 bases, and 8 bases lay outside the gene matches. For the CDR3, the DNA is TGTGCCAGCAGCTCCATTAACAGGGGCGAGCAGTACTTC. Translated: CASSSINRGEQYF.

This chain links TRBV19 with TRBJ2-3, with a weak D call TRBD1 (6 bases). There are 14 residues in the CDR3. Trimming left V 5 bases short and J 6 bases short, with 15 bases between. CDR1 and CDR2 from the germline V gene are LNHDA and SQIVND (reference sequence). The CDR3 DNA follows: TGTGCCAGTAGTTCCAGGGGAGAGGGCGATACGCAGTATTTT. Translation: CASSSRGEGDTQYF.

Turning to this clone: This sample also contains other DNA sequences that code for the same CDR3. The chain joins TRBV20-1 to TRBJ1-4; unclear D gene. Germline CDR1 is DFQATT and CDR2 is SNEGSKA (reference sequence). The CDR3 runs to 11 residues. V shed 5 bases and J shed 7 bases, with 8 bases lying between them. In DNA, the CDR3 is TGCAGTGCTTCCCGGGGTGAAAAACTGTTTTTT. It is translated as CSASRGEKLFF.

The CDR3 DNA follows: TGTGCCATCAGTGAGGGTCGGGGGGCCGGGCAGCCCCAGCATTTT. Translation gives CAISEGRGAGQPQHF. This chain uses TRBV10-3 with TRBJ1-5; a possible D gene is TRBD1 (6 bases). The CDR3 covers 15 residues. V gave up 2 bases and J gave up 7 bases, with 15 bases separating them. The germline CDR1 and CDR2 sequences are ENHRY and SYGVKD.

The chain employs TRBV7-2 and TRBJ2-3; 8 bases agree with TRBD2. The ends lost 2 bases at V and 6 bases at J; junction bases unmatched: 16. The CDR3 extends over 18 amino acids. In germline, CDR1 is SGHTA, CDR2 FQGNSA. CDR3 region: CASSLSGYGGGRSDTQYF. CDR3 nucleotide sequence: TGTGCCAGCAGCTTAAGTGGTTACGGGGGGGGCCGATCCGATACGCAGTATTTT.

As DNA, the CDR3 is TGTGCCAGCAGTGAAGCACCAGGGCCTGATCAGCCCCAGCATTTT. Translating it yields CASSEAPGPDQPQHF. The rearrangement links TRBV6-1 to TRBJ1-5; D perhaps matches TRBD1 (5 bases). The CDR3 runs 15 residues. V lost 0 bases, J lost 5 bases, and 11 bases lay in between. Looked up from germline, CDR1 is MNHNS and CDR2 is SASEGT.

This chain connects TRBV11-1 to TRBJ2-7; unclear D gene. CDR1 and CDR2 from the germline V gene are SGHAT and FQDESV (reference sequence). Trimming removed 5 bases from V and 1 base from J, with 6 bases in between. This CDR3 has 12 residues. In nucleotides, the CDR3 is TGTGCCAGCAGCCGACAATCCTACGAGCAGTACTTC. Translating it yields CASSRQSYEQYF. Drawing the rest from reference TRBV11-1 and TRBJ2-7, the complete variable domain is EAEVAQSPRYKITEKSQAVAFWCDPISGHATLYWYRQILGQGPELLVQFQDESVVDDSQLPKDRFSAERLKGVDSTLKIQPAELGDSAMYLCASSRQSYEQYFGPGTRLTVT.